The source of this TCR beta chain is a study of blood T cell repertoires in COVID-19. As for the study in general: Both acute and convalescent COVID-19 samples were obtained from the United States, Italy and Spain.

Some clones are missing from TCRdb's copy, which holds only in-frame ones; the method was immunoSEQ multiplex PCR. The data hold over 90,000 clones, with about 90% observed a single time. The V gene lost 7 bases and the J gene lost 4 bases, with 13 bases spanning the gap. Germline lookup yields CDR1 MDHEN and CDR2 SYDVKM. The CDR3 spans 13 residues. Sequencing was carried out using peripheral blood. The source is a human donor in a cohort sampled during active COVID-19. The V call is TRBV28, the J call TRBJ1-2; a possible D gene is TRBD1 (5 bases). Here the CDR3 reads CASNLGGSYGYTF. In DNA, the CDR3 is TGTGCCAGCAACCTCGGGGGGAGCTATGGCTACACCTTC.